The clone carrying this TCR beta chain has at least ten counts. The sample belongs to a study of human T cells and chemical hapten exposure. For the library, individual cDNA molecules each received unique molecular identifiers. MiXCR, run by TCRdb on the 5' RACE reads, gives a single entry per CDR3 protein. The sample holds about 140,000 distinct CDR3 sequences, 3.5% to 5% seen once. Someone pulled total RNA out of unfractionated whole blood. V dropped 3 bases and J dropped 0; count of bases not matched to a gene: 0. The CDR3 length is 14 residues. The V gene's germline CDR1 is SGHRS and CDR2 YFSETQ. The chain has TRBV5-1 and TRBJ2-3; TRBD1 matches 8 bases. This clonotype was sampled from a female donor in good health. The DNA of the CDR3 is TGCGCCAGCAGCTGGACAGGGAGCACAGATACGCAGTATTTT. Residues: CASSWTGSTDTQYF.